The rows below give T cell receptor beta chains drawn from one sample of a study of T cells in Graves' hyperthyroidism and ophthalmopathy. TCRdb used MiXCR to reprocess the multiplex PCR reads, holding one entry per CDR3 protein. The sample yields over 200,000 distinct CDR3 sequences, under 20% seen once. Sequencing was done on a sample of blood. The receptors were sampled from a man aged 45-65 years with Graves' hyperthyroidism. Each CDR3 is given with its conserved first and last residue. A D gene is named only where the DNA matches it firmly. Rows may omit the clone size; those that give it use once, few, many or a size class.

d_gene,abundance,j_gene,v_gene,CDR3aa,CDR3nt
TRBD1,few,TRBJ2-3,TRBV30,CAWGKQGAGTDTQYF,TGTGCCTGGGGAAAACAGGGGGCCGGGACAGATACGCAGTATTTT
NA,few,TRBJ2-1,TRBV9,CASSVLGGNNEQFF,TGTGCCAGCAGCGTGCTTGGAGGAAACAATGAGCAGTTCTTC
NA,NA,TRBJ2-7,TRBV7-9,CASSLVSTGSYEQYF,TGTGCCAGCAGCTTAGTTAGCACGGGATCCTACGAGCAGTACTTC
TRBD2,many,TRBJ2-7,TRBV28,CATLPLKYSGSSYEQYF,TGTGCCACCCTCCCCTTGAAATATAGCGGGAGCTCCTACGAGCAGTACTTC
NA,many,TRBJ2-2,TRBV29-1,CSVGGDSFNTGELFF,TGCAGCGTTGGTGGAGATTCCTTTAACACCGGGGAGCTGTTTTTT
NA,many,TRBJ2-2,TRBV7-2,CASSLFGQGASNTGELFF,NA
NA,few,TRBJ2-5,TRBV7-6,CASSQVGYQETQYF,TGTGCCAGCAGCCAGGTGGGGTACCAAGAGACCCAGTACTTC
NA,few,TRBJ2-1,TRBV19,CASSIDTTQFF,TGTGCCAGTAGTATAGACACAACCCAGTTCTTC
TRBD1,many,TRBJ1-2,TRBV7-2,CASSRDRAGYTF,TGTGCCAGCAGCCGAGACAGGGCTGGCTACACCTTC
TRBD2,many,TRBJ2-7,TRBV6-5,CASSYERKREPYEQYF,TGTGCCAGCAGTTATGAAAGAAAGCGGGAGCCCTACGAGCAGTACTTC